These T cell receptor beta chains were read from a single sample in a study of early T cells in non-severe SARS-CoV-2 infection. TCRdb redid the calling of the 5' RACE reads with MiXCR, one entry per CDR3 protein. The sample contains approximately 27,000 distinct CDR3 sequences, around 5.3% of which appear only once. The sequencing input was whole blood. The receptors come from an adult who was a healthcare worker with PCR-confirmed SARS-CoV-2 infection or an uninfected control (not recorded which). CDR3s include the opening cysteine and the closing phenylalanine or tryptophan. D genes are given only for firm matches. Clone size is not always given. Where it is, it says once, few, many or a class for expanded clones.

D: -; J: TRBJ2-1; V: TRBV10-2; size: few; DNA: TGCGCCAGCAGTGAAGAGGACAATGAGCAGTTCTTC; CDR3: CASSEEDNEQFF
D: TRBD2; J: TRBJ2-3; V: TRBV11-2; size: many; DNA: TGTGCCAGCAGCCTCTACCGGGGGGGGCCAGATACGCAGTATTTT; CDR3: CASSLYRGGPDTQYF
D: -; J: TRBJ2-7; V: TRBV12-3/TRBV12-4; size: many; DNA: TGTGCCAGCAGTTTCCGCCAGGGGATCGGCGAGCAGTACTTC; CDR3: CASSFRQGIGEQYF
D: TRBD1; J: TRBJ1-2; V: TRBV11-3; size: -; DNA: TGTGCCAGCAGCTCGGGACAGGGGCTTAGCTATGGCTACACCTTC; CDR3: CASSSGQGLSYGYTF
D: -; J: TRBJ2-2; V: TRBV21-1; size: -; DNA: TGTGCCAGCAGCAAAGCGCTATGGTCACTAGCGATTAACACCGGGGAGCTGTTTTTT; CDR3: CASSKALWSLAINTGELFF
D: -; J: TRBJ1-1; V: TRBV7-9; size: few; DNA: TGTGCCAGCAGCTCCGAAGTGAAAGCTGAAGCTTTCTTT; CDR3: CASSSEVKAEAFF
D: -; J: TRBJ2-3; V: TRBV2; size: many; DNA: TGTGCCAGCAGTGGCAGGGTGTCCACAGATACGCAGTATTTT; CDR3: CASSGRVSTDTQYF
D: -; J: TRBJ2-1; V: TRBV7-3; size: -; DNA: TGTGCCAGCAGCCAAACAGGGAGGTCCTACAATGAGCAGTTCTTC; CDR3: CASSQTGRSYNEQFF
D: -; J: TRBJ2-1; V: TRBV29-1; size: many; DNA: TGCAGCGTTACGGGAGTATCCTACAATGAGCAGTTCTTC; CDR3: CSVTGVSYNEQFF
D: TRBD1; J: TRBJ2-1; V: TRBV5-5; size: few; DNA: TGTGCCAGCAGCTTGTCTGGACAGGGGAGGGGGCAGTTCTTC; CDR3: CASSLSGQGRGQFF
D: -; J: TRBJ2-6; V: TRBV18; size: many; DNA: TGTGCCAGCTCACCAGTCTTATCCCAGGGCCTGTCTTCCTCTGGGGCCAACGTCCTGACTTTC; CDR3: CASSPVLSQGLSSSGANVLTF
D: -; J: TRBJ1-1; V: TRBV7-9; size: few; DNA: TGTGCCAGCAGCTTAGGGGTTAGCAACACTGAAGCTTTCTTT; CDR3: CASSLGVSNTEAFF
D: -; J: TRBJ2-4; V: TRBV13; size: many; DNA: TGTGCCAGCACCACAGTGACAGACGGGGCCAAAAACATTCAGTACTTC; CDR3: CASTTVTDGAKNIQYF
D: TRBD1; J: TRBJ2-1; V: TRBV24-1; size: medium-sized; DNA: TGTGCCACCAGTGATTCCCCGGGACAGGGACACTACAATGAGCAGTTCTTC; CDR3: CATSDSPGQGHYNEQFF
D: -; J: TRBJ1-1; V: TRBV30; size: medium-sized; DNA: TGTGCCTGGAGTGTAACCCGACGGAAGAACACTGAAGCTTTCTTT; CDR3: CAWSVTRRKNTEAFF
D: -; J: TRBJ2-3; V: TRBV5-1; size: few; DNA: TGCGCCAGCAGCTTGTCCAAAGCCTCAGATACGCAGTATTTT; CDR3: CASSLSKASDTQYF
D: -; J: TRBJ1-1; V: TRBV5-1; size: many; DNA: TGCGCCAGCAGCTTGGTAAGGGGGGCTGAAGCTTTCTTT; CDR3: CASSLVRGAEAFF
D: -; J: TRBJ2-3; V: TRBV2; size: many; DNA: TGTGCCAGCAGTCCCCGACGCATCACAGATACGCAGTATTTT; CDR3: CASSPRRITDTQYF
D: TRBD2; J: TRBJ2-1; V: TRBV6-6; size: -; DNA: TGTGCCAGCAGAAACGGGACTACGAATGAGCAGTTCTTC; CDR3: CASRNGTTNEQFF
D: TRBD1; J: TRBJ1-5; V: TRBV9; size: -; DNA: TGTGCCAGCAGCTCCCAGACAGGGTGGAATCAGCCCCAGCATTTT; CDR3: CASSSQTGWNQPQHF
D: TRBD1; J: TRBJ2-2; V: TRBV9; size: many; DNA: TGTGCCAGCAGCAGGACAGGTTCCACCGGGGAGCTGTTTTTT; CDR3: CASSRTGSTGELFF
D: -; J: TRBJ2-3; V: TRBV3-1; size: many; DNA: TGTGCCAGCAGCCCGCCCCGGAGTACGCAGTATTTT; CDR3: CASSPPRSTQYF
D: -; J: TRBJ1-2; V: TRBV19; size: many; DNA: TGTGCCAGCGGGAACAGTAACTATGGCTACACCTTC; CDR3: CASGNSNYGYTF
D: TRBD2; J: TRBJ2-7; V: TRBV7-6; size: many; DNA: TGTGCCAGCAGCCCCACCCTAGCGGGAGGGCCCTACGAGCAGTACTTC; CDR3: CASSPTLAGGPYEQYF
D: TRBD1; J: TRBJ2-4; V: TRBV6-4; size: many; DNA: TGTGCCAGCAAGGGACAGGGGTTATCTGTAGCCAAAAACATTCAGTACTTC; CDR3: CASKGQGLSVAKNIQYF
D: TRBD2; J: TRBJ2-1; V: TRBV11-2; size: few; DNA: TGTGCCAGCAGCTTGAGCGGACTAGTGGTCTACAATGAGCAGTTCTTC; CDR3: CASSLSGLVVYNEQFF
D: TRBD1; J: TRBJ2-1; V: TRBV7-9; size: many; DNA: TGTGCCAGCAGCCAATACTCAGGGGGCTCATACAATGAGCAGTTCTTC; CDR3: CASSQYSGGSYNEQFF
D: -; J: TRBJ2-6; V: TRBV5-1; size: many; DNA: TGCGCCAGCAGCCCGACGGTAAGCTCTGGGGCCAACGTCCTGACTTTC; CDR3: CASSPTVSSGANVLTF
D: TRBD2; J: TRBJ2-7; V: TRBV7-9; size: many; DNA: TGTGCCAGCAGCCCTAGTGGAGCGGGGGGCCTCCCTAGCTCCTACGAGCAGTACTTC; CDR3: CASSPSGAGGLPSSYEQYF
D: -; J: TRBJ1-5; V: TRBV18; size: -; DNA: TGTGCCAGCTCACCAAGAGAGGGTGACGGCAATCAGCCCCAGCATTTT; CDR3: CASSPREGDGNQPQHF
D: -; J: TRBJ2-7; V: TRBV6-6; size: many; DNA: TGTGCCAGCAGTCAAAAATACTACGAGCAGTACTTC; CDR3: CASSQKYYEQYF
D: TRBD2; J: TRBJ2-3; V: TRBV12-5; size: few; DNA: TGTGCTAGTGGTTTAGAACTAGCGCGAGATACGCAGTATTTT; CDR3: CASGLELARDTQYF
D: -; J: TRBJ2-7; V: TRBV7-9; size: many; DNA: TGTGCCAGCAGCTTTTCACAGGGCGCCTACGAGCAGTACTTC; CDR3: CASSFSQGAYEQYF
D: -; J: TRBJ1-4; V: TRBV5-4; size: few; DNA: TGTGCCAGCAGCTCCGGGGCAAATGAAAAACTGTTTTTT; CDR3: CASSSGANEKLFF
D: TRBD2; J: TRBJ2-1; V: TRBV7-2; size: -; DNA: TGTGCCAGCAGCTTACGGCGGGGGGGCGTTAATGAGCAGTTCTTC; CDR3: CASSLRRGGVNEQFF
D: -; J: TRBJ1-1; V: TRBV5-6; size: many; DNA: TGTGCCAGCAGCTTGCAAGTTATTGCCCCTGAAGCTTTCTTT; CDR3: CASSLQVIAPEAFF
D: TRBD2; J: TRBJ2-3; V: TRBV6-5; size: many; DNA: TGTGCCAGCAGCCGCGGACTAGCGCGGCCAGATACGCAGTATTTT; CDR3: CASSRGLARPDTQYF
D: -; J: TRBJ2-7; V: TRBV20-1; size: many; DNA: TGCAGTGCCTCGGACTGGGACCCCTACGAGCAGTACTTC; CDR3: CSASDWDPYEQYF
D: -; J: TRBJ2-1; V: TRBV5-1; size: few; DNA: TGCGCCAGCAGCTTGGGGCCACCCTACAATGAGCAGTTCTTC; CDR3: CASSLGPPYNEQFF
D: -; J: TRBJ2-5; V: TRBV5-1; size: -; DNA: TGCGCCAGCAGCTTTCGGGGGAGTCCCCAAGAGACCCAGTACTTC; CDR3: CASSFRGSPQETQYF
D: TRBD2; J: TRBJ2-1; V: TRBV23-1; size: -; DNA: TGCGCCAGCAGTCAACCCCTCCCCGGCGGGAGAAGGAATGAGCAGTTCTTC; CDR3: CASSQPLPGGRRNEQFF
D: TRBD2; J: TRBJ2-1; V: TRBV27; size: many; DNA: TGTGCCAGCAGCTATAGCGGGGGGGGGCACAATGAGCAGTTCTTC; CDR3: CASSYSGGGHNEQFF
D: TRBD2; J: TRBJ2-6; V: TRBV5-1; size: -; DNA: TGCGCCAGCAGCACCGGGACTAGCGGGAGGACCGTTGGTGACCTCCTCGGTGGGGCCAACGTCCTGACTTTC; CDR3: CASSTGTSGRTVGDLLGGANVLTF
D: -; J: TRBJ2-5; V: TRBV29-1; size: many; DNA: TGCAGCGCCAAACCGGGAGCAGAGGAGACCCAGTACTTC; CDR3: CSAKPGAEETQYF
D: TRBD2; J: TRBJ2-1; V: TRBV29-1; size: many; DNA: TGCAGCGTTCTAGCGGGACGAGGCGCTGAGCAGTTCTTC; CDR3: CSVLAGRGAEQFF
D: -; J: TRBJ2-1; V: TRBV7-2; size: many; DNA: TGTGCCAGCAGCTTATCCGGGACTGCCAACAATGAGCAGTTCTTC; CDR3: CASSLSGTANNEQFF
D: TRBD2; J: TRBJ2-3; V: TRBV11-2; size: few; DNA: TGTGCCAGCAGCTTTAGCGGGAGCAGCACAGATACGCAGTATTTT; CDR3: CASSFSGSSTDTQYF
D: TRBD2; J: TRBJ2-1; V: TRBV3-1; size: many; DNA: TGTGCCAGCAGCCAAGCTTTAGCTAGCGGGAGGGCCTGGAATGAGCAGTTCTTC; CDR3: CASSQALASGRAWNEQFF
D: -; J: TRBJ2-7; V: TRBV29-1; size: many; DNA: TGCAGCGTACGGACACCGCTCACCTACGAGCAGTACTTC; CDR3: CSVRTPLTYEQYF
D: -; J: TRBJ2-3; V: TRBV2; size: many; DNA: TGTGCCAGCATGGCGGAGACTCGCACAGATACGCAGTATTTT; CDR3: CASMAETRTDTQYF
D: -; J: TRBJ2-2; V: TRBV11-3; size: -; DNA: TGTGCCAGCAGCCCACGAAACACCGGGGAGCTGTTTTTT; CDR3: CASSPRNTGELFF
D: -; J: TRBJ2-2; V: TRBV9; size: many; DNA: TGTGCCAGCAGCCTGGGACCCCGTTCCGGGGAGCTGTTTTTT; CDR3: CASSLGPRSGELFF
D: -; J: TRBJ2-7; V: TRBV7-9; size: -; DNA: TGTGCCAGCAGCTTAGCCGGGACCGCGGGGGAGCAGTACTTC; CDR3: CASSLAGTAGEQYF
D: -; J: TRBJ2-3; V: TRBV19; size: few; DNA: TGTGCCAGTTGGAGGGGGGCGGGGGATACGCAGTATTTT; CDR3: CASWRGAGDTQYF
D: -; J: TRBJ2-5; V: TRBV18; size: -; DNA: TGTGCCAGCTCACCAACAAGGACAGAAAAGACCCAGTACTTC; CDR3: CASSPTRTEKTQYF